A selection of T cell receptor beta chains follows, all from one sample in a study of OX40 agonist ivuxolimab in advanced cancers. Assay used: immunoSEQ multiplex PCR; TCRdb lists only in-frame clones, some missing. This table has about 90,000 clones, roughly 90% appearing once. The sample was CD4+ or CD8+ T cells sorted from blood, taken in a trial of the OX40 agonist ivuxolimab. These receptors all come from an adult with an advanced solid tumor such as melanoma, head and neck, liver or kidney cancer. Both conserved end residues are trimmed from each CDR3.

TRBJ2-5	TRBV6-5	ASSSLGQTQETQY
TRBJ2-5	TRBV28	ASGDFSETQY
TRBJ2-7	TRBV11-2	ASSLARELAQY
TRBJ2-1	TRBV11-1	ASRNSRQGFNDEQF
TRBJ2-1	TRBV7-2	ASSLGGLPYNEQF
TRBJ1-2	TRBV28	ASTGPGYT
TRBJ2-1	TRBV11-2	ASSPSSDYNEQF
TRBJ2-3	TRBV11-3	ASSPRSGTVEDTQY
TRBJ2-1	TRBV18	ASSPGNPYNEQF
TRBJ1-5	TRBV10-3	AIGADNQPQH
TRBJ1-5	TRBV19	ASSATGTYNQPQH
TRBJ2-1	TRBV5-4	AITSGAYNEQF
TRBJ2-1	TRBV10-3	AIFSGSRNEQF
TRBJ2-1	TRBV11-1	ASRTTGTTAYNEQF
TRBJ2-6	TRBV5-5	ASSPVFRGQANVLT
TRBJ2-1	TRBV6-1	ASKPGQSSYNEQF
TRBJ2-6	TRBV6-6	ASSYTQGVGANVLT
TRBJ2-7	TRBV15	ATSRPGIAGEQY
TRBJ2-2	TRBV5-1	ASRRTTGKNTGELF
TRBJ2-1	TRBV7-2	ASRTYPATSRNEQF
TRBJ2-1	TRBV7-2	ASKTGGYNEQF
TRBJ2-1	TRBV2	ASRRTSVGEQF
TRBJ2-2	TRBV5-1	ASRFWTPNTGELF
TRBJ1-1	TRBV10-3	AISEWGQRNTEAF
TRBJ1-2	TRBV19	ASSIGGQASYGYT
TRBJ2-1	TRBV28	ASKPPGLAGNNEQF
TRBJ2-1	TRBV30	AWSRALAGVNEQF
TRBJ2-3	TRBV5-1	ASQAGSTDTQY
TRBJ1-5	TRBV18	ASSPDIIQPQH
TRBJ2-7	TRBV18	ASSPGREYEQY
TRBJ1-1	TRBV5-4	ASSLTPPNTEAF
TRBJ2-3	TRBV28	ASSLPTAGRFSTDTQY
TRBJ2-4	TRBV6-1	ASSGGVGNIQY
TRBJ2-7	TRBV6-4	ASPGLAGGNYEQY
TRBJ1-5	TRBV18	ASSPQAGGNQPQH
TRBJ2-5	TRBV4-3	ASSQDRQETQY
TRBJ2-7	TRBV28	ASSLPGTGYYEQY
TRBJ2-1	TRBV9	ASSATGGGGEQF
TRBJ2-1	TRBV7-2	ASSLDLLAGQLYNEQF
TRBJ2-5	TRBV28	ASSFRGSGRKETQY
TRBJ2-5	TRBV28	ASSFQGARETQY
TRBJ2-7	TRBV12-1	ASSPGLPNTPPYEQY
TRBJ2-7	TRBV28	ASSVRTKPRNEQY
TRBJ2-5	TRBV2	ASSETRQGGFQETQY
TRBJ2-1	TRBV14	ASSLTSGRFYNEQF
TRBJ1-1	TRBV2	ASKQDLNTEAF
TRBJ2-5	TRBV28	ASSDLGGTIQETQY
TRBJ2-7	TRBV18	ASSPSRELGEQY
TRBJ2-3	TRBV4-1	ASSQDWGGGTKNTQY